This is a list of T cell receptor beta chains from one sample in a study of blood T cell repertoires in COVID-19. Measured with immunoSEQ multiplex PCR; TCRdb has only the in-frame clones, and not every one. The table records roughly 300,000 clones, about 90% of them present only once. Sequencing was performed on PBMCs or T cells enriched from blood (not recorded which). The receptors derive from a young woman who had recovered from COVID-19. CDR3s include the opening cysteine and the closing phenylalanine or tryptophan. A D gene is named only where the DNA matches it firmly. Some rows mark clone size as missing; the rest say once, few, many or name a class of expanded clone.

v_gene,d_gene,abundance,j_gene,CDR3aa,CDR3nt
TRBV5-4,TRBD1,NA,TRBJ2-5,CASSLGQGKQETQYF,TGTGCCAGCAGCTTGGGACAGGGCAAACAAGAGACCCAGTACTTC
TRBV6-5,NA,NA,TRBJ1-2,CASSYAAGQAYGYTF,TGTGCCAGCAGTTACGCCGCGGGGCAGGCCTATGGCTACACCTTC
TRBV6-5,TRBD1,NA,TRBJ1-3,CASSLDRSGAIYF,TGTGCCAGCAGCCTGGACAGGTCTGGCGCCATATATTTT
TRBV5-1,NA,NA,TRBJ1-3,CASSLTGPREGNTIYF,TGCGCCAGCAGCTTAACCGGGCCCCGGGAGGGAAACACCATATATTTT
TRBV4-3,NA,NA,TRBJ2-3,CASSQEGAGVVDTQYF,TGCGCCAGCAGCCAAGAGGGGGCAGGGGTGGTAGATACGCAGTATTTT
TRBV6-2/TRBV6-3,TRBD2,many,TRBJ2-2,CASSRSGGDTGELFF,TGTGCCAGCAGTCGGAGCGGGGGTGACACCGGGGAGCTGTTTTTT
TRBV4-1,NA,NA,TRBJ2-2,CASSQTWTEINTGELFF,TGCGCCAGCAGCCAAACTTGGACAGAGATTAACACCGGGGAGCTGTTTTTT
TRBV6-5,NA,NA,TRBJ1-5,CASRAGNSNQPQHF,TGTGCCAGCAGGGCAGGGAACAGCAATCAGCCCCAGCATTTT
TRBV11-3,TRBD1,NA,TRBJ2-1,CASSYDRGQDNEQFF,TGTGCCAGCAGCTACGACAGGGGGCAGGACAATGAGCAGTTCTTC
TRBV2,NA,NA,TRBJ1-5,CASSEALSRNQPQHF,TGTGCCAGCAGTGAAGCGCTTAGCAGAAATCAGCCCCAGCATTTT
TRBV5-1,NA,NA,TRBJ2-2,CASSSTSGGGRSNTGELFF,TGCGCCAGCAGCTCAACGTCGGGGGGCGGCCGTTCGAACACCGGGGAGCTGTTTTTT
TRBV29-1,TRBD1,NA,TRBJ1-5,CSVGDRDQPQHF,TGCAGCGTGGGGGACAGGGATCAGCCCCAGCATTTT
TRBV2,TRBD2,NA,TRBJ2-3,CASSEWASGGTDTQYF,TGTGCCAGCAGTGAATGGGCTAGCGGGGGCACAGATACGCAGTATTTT
TRBV18,NA,NA,TRBJ2-7,CASSPPGGSSYEQYF,TGTGCCAGCTCACCACCGGGGGGTAGCTCCTACGAGCAGTACTTC
TRBV5-4,TRBD1,NA,TRBJ2-5,CASRMGQQETQYF,TGTGCCAGCAGGATGGGACAGCAAGAGACCCAGTACTTC
TRBV4-1,NA,once,TRBJ2-1,CASSAEPRRDEQFF,TGCGCCAGCAGTGCGGAGCCGAGACGCGATGAGCAGTTCTTC
TRBV5-1,TRBD1,NA,TRBJ2-3,CASSVQGAQGDTQYF,TGCGCCAGCAGCGTACAGGGGGCGCAAGGAGATACGCAGTATTTT
TRBV19,NA,NA,TRBJ1-5,CASSGQANQPQHF,TGTGCCAGTAGTGGGCAGGCCAATCAGCCCCAGCATTTT
TRBV7-9,TRBD1,NA,TRBJ1-1,CASSSPDRGPNPEAFF,TGTGCCAGCAGCTCCCCGGACAGGGGGCCCAACCCTGAAGCTTTCTTT
TRBV7-2,TRBD1,NA,TRBJ1-2,CASSLGSGGLDGYTF,TGTGCCAGCAGCTTAGGGTCAGGGGGCCTGGATGGCTACACCTTC
TRBV5-1,TRBD1,NA,TRBJ1-5,CASSPDRDHQPQHF,TGCGCCAGCAGCCCTGACAGGGACCATCAGCCCCAGCATTTT
TRBV10-3,TRBD1,NA,TRBJ1-2,CAIRHGTEANYGYTF,TGTGCCATCAGACACGGGACAGAAGCTAACTATGGCTACACCTTC
TRBV7-8,TRBD1,NA,TRBJ2-5,CASSAPGAGGVETQYF,TGTGCCAGCAGCGCACCTGGGGCAGGGGGCGTGGAGACCCAGTACTTC
TRBV7-2,NA,NA,TRBJ1-2,CASAGGGYGYTF,TGTGCCAGCGCGGGGGGGGGCTATGGCTACACCTTC
TRBV9,NA,NA,TRBJ2-3,CASSVAPLTDTQYF,TGTGCCAGCAGCGTGGCACCCCTCACAGATACGCAGTATTTT
TRBV12-3/TRBV12-4,NA,NA,TRBJ1-1,CASSRGAESEAFF,TGTGCCAGCAGCCGCGGGGCCGAGAGTGAAGCTTTCTTT
TRBV6-5,TRBD1,few,TRBJ1-2,CASSYSYRGHGYTF,TGTGCCAGCAGTTACTCTTACAGGGGGCATGGCTACACCTTC
TRBV14,TRBD2,NA,TRBJ2-3,CASSQGAGSTDTQYF,TGTGCCAGCAGCCAGGGAGCGGGGAGCACAGATACGCAGTATTTT
TRBV24-1,NA,NA,TRBJ1-2,CATSDPGRTNYGYTF,TGTGCCACCAGTGACCCCGGGAGGACAAACTATGGCTACACCTTC
TRBV7-2,NA,NA,TRBJ2-5,CASSLVGGGETQYF,TGTGCCAGCAGCTTAGTAGGAGGCGGAGAGACCCAGTACTTC
TRBV7-9,NA,once,TRBJ1-6,CASSLGRMAYNSPLHF,TGTGCCAGCAGCTTGGGCAGGATGGCCTATAATTCACCCCTCCACTTT
TRBV12-2,NA,NA,TRBJ1-1,CASRTDSLNTEAFF,TGTGCAAGTCGCACGGACAGCCTGAACACTGAAGCTTTCTTT
TRBV5-4,TRBD2,NA,TRBJ2-1,CASSFLAGDYNEQFF,TGTGCCAGCAGCTTTCTAGCGGGGGACTACAATGAGCAGTTCTTC
TRBV5-1,TRBD1,NA,TRBJ2-7,CASSWTGIGSYEQYF,TGCGCCAGCAGCTGGACAGGGATCGGCTCCTACGAGCAGTACTTC
TRBV5-1,NA,NA,TRBJ1-1,CASSLVSGSNTEAFF,TGCGCCAGCAGCTTGGTTTCGGGGTCGAACACTGAAGCTTTCTTT
TRBV11-2,NA,NA,TRBJ1-2,CASSLVRGGGYTF,TGTGCCAGCAGCTTAGTGCGGGGAGGGGGCTACACCTTC
TRBV19,TRBD1,NA,TRBJ1-1,CASTQRQGGFLNTEAFF,TGTGCCAGTACCCAAAGACAGGGTGGGTTTTTGAACACTGAAGCTTTCTTT
TRBV12-5,TRBD1,once,TRBJ1-2,CASGPGQSLYGYTF,TGTGCTAGTGGACCGGGACAGTCGCTATATGGCTACACCTTC
TRBV25-1,TRBD1,NA,TRBJ2-1,CASSKPGGTGDNEQFF,TGTGCCAGCAGCAAACCAGGGGGGACAGGGGACAATGAGCAGTTCTTC
TRBV5-1,TRBD1,NA,TRBJ2-5,CASCRIGTGGETQYF,TGCGCCAGCTGCCGTATCGGGACAGGGGGAGAGACCCAGTACTTC
TRBV27,TRBD2,few,TRBJ2-2,CASSLAGGLNTGELFF,TGTGCCAGCAGTTTAGCGGGGGGCCTGAACACCGGGGAGCTGTTTTTT
TRBV7-8,NA,NA,TRBJ1-5,CASRGHGNQPQHF,TGTGCCAGCAGGGGGCACGGCAATCAGCCCCAGCATTTT
TRBV15,TRBD1,NA,TRBJ1-4,CATSSRGQVNEKLFF,TGTGCCACCAGCTCAAGGGGACAGGTTAATGAAAAACTGTTTTTT
TRBV6-2/TRBV6-3,NA,NA,TRBJ2-4,CASSRTAKNIQYF,TGTGCCAGCAGTCGGACAGCGAAAAACATTCAGTACTTC
TRBV7-2,NA,NA,TRBJ2-1,CASNGLSLSYNEQFF,TGTGCCAGCAACGGACTATCCCTGTCCTACAATGAGCAGTTCTTC
TRBV5-8,NA,few,TRBJ1-6,CASSLDGGAYSPLHF,TGTGCCAGCAGCTTGGATGGCGGAGCATATTCACCCCTCCACTTT
TRBV29-1,NA,NA,TRBJ1-1,CSVEEWQGRKTEAFF,TGCAGCGTTGAAGAGTGGCAGGGAAGAAAAACTGAAGCTTTCTTT
TRBV25-1,NA,NA,TRBJ1-6,CASSEYVGESPLHF,TGTGCCAGCAGTGAATACGTCGGGGAGTCACCCCTCCACTTT
TRBV9,TRBD1,NA,TRBJ1-2,CASSPRTGGGYGYTF,TGTGCCAGCAGCCCCCGGACAGGGGGGGGCTATGGCTACACCTTC
TRBV7-2,NA,NA,TRBJ1-4,CASSFAGRDEKLFF,TGTGCCAGCAGCTTTGCAGGGAGGGATGAAAAACTGTTTTTT
TRBV27,TRBD1,NA,TRBJ1-5,CASSLAGGGNQPQHF,TGTGCCAGCAGTTTAGCAGGGGGAGGCAATCAGCCCCAGCATTTT
TRBV7-9,NA,NA,TRBJ1-5,CASSLDGVAGLNQPQHF,TGTGCCAGCAGCTTAGATGGGGTGGCGGGACTAAATCAGCCCCAGCATTTT
TRBV6-5,TRBD1,NA,TRBJ1-2,CASSYLGGQGAYGYTF,TGTGCCAGCAGTTACCTTGGGGGACAGGGGGCTTATGGCTACACCTTC
TRBV30,TRBD1,NA,TRBJ1-4,CAQGGQGKTNEKLFF,TGTGCCCAAGGGGGACAGGGAAAGACTAATGAAAAACTGTTTTTT
TRBV18,NA,NA,TRBJ1-2,CASSHRIDRSDGYTF,TGTGCCAGCTCACATCGGATCGACAGGTCCGATGGCTACACCTTC
TRBV2,NA,NA,TRBJ1-2,CASSGQRGSYGYTF,TGTGCCAGCAGTGGCCAACGGGGGAGCTATGGCTACACCTTC
TRBV9,NA,NA,TRBJ1-1,CASSVRGGTEAFF,TGTGCCAGCAGCGTACGAGGGGGCACTGAAGCTTTCTTT
TRBV7-8,TRBD2,few,TRBJ2-3,CASRSGGGAPDTQYF,TGTGCCAGCAGGTCTGGCGGGGGAGCCCCAGATACGCAGTATTTT
TRBV21-1,NA,NA,TRBJ1-2,CASSNGKGGANYGYTF,TGTGCCAGCAGCAACGGGAAAGGGGGCGCGAACTATGGCTACACCTTC
TRBV6-5,TRBD2,NA,TRBJ2-5,CASSYSAGVPQETQYF,TGTGCCAGCAGTTACTCGGCGGGGGTCCCCCAAGAGACCCAGTACTTC